The text below deals with one T cell receptor (beta chain). The method was immunoSEQ multiplex PCR; TCRdb's version includes in-frame clones alone and lacks a portion of them. The table records approximately 440,000 clones, about nine tenths of them present only once. The CDR3 loop spans 11 amino acids. CDR1 and CDR2 (germline): MNHEY, SVGAGI. This sample stems from a study of blood T cell repertoires in COVID-19. About the study: PBMCs, B-cell-depleted T cells, or T cells were the source of the cDNA or gDNA that made up the material.

The age range of participants was 18 to 89 years, with residence in roughly 25 US areas. Cohort 3 donors were reported recovered after two negative PCRs, clearance, or symptom resolution. V usage is TRBV6-5 and J usage is TRBJ2-7; D is unclear. What was sequenced was PBMCs or T cells enriched from blood (not recorded which). The receptor was derived from a man younger than 35 who had recovered from COVID-19. The CDR3 DNA is TGTGCTTGCCTAAACGGGTACGAGCAGTACTTC. Protein sequence: CACLNGYEQYF.